This T cell receptor (beta chain) is from a study of blood T cells in healthy people across ages. Trimming shortened V by 0 bases and J by 7 bases, and 13 bases separated the two germline ends. Germline V gene data show CDR1 as LNHNV and CDR2 as YYDKDF (reference sequence). The CDR3 has 15 residues. This clonotype was found a few times. The use of a sample-barcoded 5' primer and a J-beta primer mix characterized a second PCR of roughly 7 to 12 cycles. A single record per CDR3 protein comes from TCRdb applying MiXCR to the 5' RACE reads. This table holds over 1,500,000 distinct CDR3 sequences, 35% to 50% found once.

Source material: blood. The receptor was isolated from a human donor in good health. The V gene is TRBV15, the J gene TRBJ2-1, with D tentatively TRBD1 (5 bases). This CDR3 reads CATSRDWGSQNEQFF. CDR3 sequence (DNA): TGTGCCACCAGCAGAGATTGGGGCAGCCAGAATGAGCAGTTCTTC.